This T cell receptor (beta chain) was retrieved from a study of blood T cells in healthy people across ages. The authors ran a second PCR of 7 to 11 cycles using a sample-barcoded 5' primer and a J-beta primer mix. TCRdb fed the 5' RACE reads into MiXCR, producing one record per CDR3 protein. This table holds 630,000 or so distinct CDR3 sequences, about 30% found once. This clonotype occurred many times. This CDR3 has 15 amino acids. Trimming stripped 4 bases from V and 2 bases from J, with 15 bases between. Looked up from germline, CDR1 is SGHTA and CDR2 is FQGNSA. V gene TRBV7-2 combines with J gene TRBJ2-7; weak D call: TRBD2 (6 bases). Sequenced: blood. This TCR was recovered from a woman at least 80 years old in good health. The CDR3 region has the DNA TGTGCCAGCAGCTATTTGACAGCGGGTGCCTACGAGCAGTACTTC. It codes for CASSYLTAGAYEQYF.